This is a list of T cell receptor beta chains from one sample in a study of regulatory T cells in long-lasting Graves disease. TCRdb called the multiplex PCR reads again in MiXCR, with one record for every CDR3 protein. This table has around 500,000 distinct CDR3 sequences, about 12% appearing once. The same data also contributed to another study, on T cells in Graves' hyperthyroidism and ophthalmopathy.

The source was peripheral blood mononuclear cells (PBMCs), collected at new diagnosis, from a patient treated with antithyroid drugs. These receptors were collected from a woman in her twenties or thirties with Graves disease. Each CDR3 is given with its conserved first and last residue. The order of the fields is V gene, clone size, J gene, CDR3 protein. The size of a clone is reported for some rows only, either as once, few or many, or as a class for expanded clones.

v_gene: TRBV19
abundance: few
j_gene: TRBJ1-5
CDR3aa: CASSMSGINQPQHF

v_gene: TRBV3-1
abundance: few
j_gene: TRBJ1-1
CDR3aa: CASSQPGLEAFF

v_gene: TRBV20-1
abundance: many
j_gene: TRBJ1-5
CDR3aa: CSANRDRGGYQPQHF

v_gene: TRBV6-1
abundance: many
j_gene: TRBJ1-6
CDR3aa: CASSDSVSTGSSPLHF

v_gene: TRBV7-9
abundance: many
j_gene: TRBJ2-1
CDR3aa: CASSAPQVTGVHNEQFF

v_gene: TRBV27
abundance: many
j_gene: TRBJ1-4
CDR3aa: CASSFQGAREKLFF

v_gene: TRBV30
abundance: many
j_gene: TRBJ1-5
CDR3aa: CAWSGMGDQPQHF

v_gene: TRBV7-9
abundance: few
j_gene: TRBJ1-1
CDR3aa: CASSSGPPGGYTEAFF

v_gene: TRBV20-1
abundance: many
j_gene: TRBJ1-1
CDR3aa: CSVKGWSGSEAFF

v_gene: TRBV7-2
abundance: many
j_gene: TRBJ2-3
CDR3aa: CASSLVGSDGDTQYF

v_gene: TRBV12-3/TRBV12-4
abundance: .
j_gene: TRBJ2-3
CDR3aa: CASSSLAGVRGTQYF

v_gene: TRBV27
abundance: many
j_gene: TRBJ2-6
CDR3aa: CASSTSRGGLSSGANVLTF

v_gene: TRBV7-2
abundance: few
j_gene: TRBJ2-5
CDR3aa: CASSLGWRAFQETQYF

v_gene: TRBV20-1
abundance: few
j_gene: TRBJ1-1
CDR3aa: CSATGGLNTEAFF

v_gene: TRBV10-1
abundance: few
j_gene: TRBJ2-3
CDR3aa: CASSDLGLAERDTQYF

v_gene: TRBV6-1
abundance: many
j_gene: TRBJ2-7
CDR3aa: CASTPVAAGYEQYF

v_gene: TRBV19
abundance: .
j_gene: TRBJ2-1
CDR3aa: CATQRGTSGYNEQFF

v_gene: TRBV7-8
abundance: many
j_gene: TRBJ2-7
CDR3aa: CASSSRDRGPYEQYF

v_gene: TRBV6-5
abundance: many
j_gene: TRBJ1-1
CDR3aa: CASSYKGLGTEAFF

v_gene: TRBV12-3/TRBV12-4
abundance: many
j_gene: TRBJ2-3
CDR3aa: CASSLSGSFTDTQYF

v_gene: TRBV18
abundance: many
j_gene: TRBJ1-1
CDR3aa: CASSSIQTNTEAFF

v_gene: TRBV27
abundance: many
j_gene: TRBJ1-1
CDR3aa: CASSPGWNTEAFF

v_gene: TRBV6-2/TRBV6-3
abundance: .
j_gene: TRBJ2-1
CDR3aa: CASSYLWGANEQFF

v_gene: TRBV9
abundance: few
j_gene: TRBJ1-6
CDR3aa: CASSVGGQYNSPLHF

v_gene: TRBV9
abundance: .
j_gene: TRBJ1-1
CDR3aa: CASSVGGAANTEAFF

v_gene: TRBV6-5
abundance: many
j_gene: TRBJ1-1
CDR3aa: CASSYGQGGDTEAFF

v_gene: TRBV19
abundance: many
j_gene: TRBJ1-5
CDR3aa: CASSPRDGFNQPQHF

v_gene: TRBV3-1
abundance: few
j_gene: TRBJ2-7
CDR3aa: CASSQVGGENDEQYF

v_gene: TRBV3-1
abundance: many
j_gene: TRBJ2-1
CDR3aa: CASSYRWNEQFF

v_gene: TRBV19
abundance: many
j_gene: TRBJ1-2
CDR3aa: CASSSDLRGVYGYTF

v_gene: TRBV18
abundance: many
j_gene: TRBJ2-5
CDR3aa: CASSKNRGTSYETQYF

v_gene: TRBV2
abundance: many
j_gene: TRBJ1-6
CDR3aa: CASRVNWNSPLHF

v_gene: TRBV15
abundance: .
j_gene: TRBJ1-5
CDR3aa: CATSREGGGGHQPQHF

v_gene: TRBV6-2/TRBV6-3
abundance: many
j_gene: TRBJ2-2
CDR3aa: CASSTPYPNTGELFF

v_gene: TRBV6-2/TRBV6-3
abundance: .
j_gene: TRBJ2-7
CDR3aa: CASSGGAGEQYF

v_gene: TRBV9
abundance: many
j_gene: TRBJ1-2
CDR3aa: CASSEQRDTSYYGYTF

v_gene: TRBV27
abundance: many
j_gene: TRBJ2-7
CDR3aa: CASSTNFPATGVYEQYF

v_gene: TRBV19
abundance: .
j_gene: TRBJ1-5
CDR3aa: CASSIGQGGGQPQHF

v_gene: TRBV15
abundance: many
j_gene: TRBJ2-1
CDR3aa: CATSRTGLWRANEQFF

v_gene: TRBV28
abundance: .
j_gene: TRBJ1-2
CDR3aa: CASNGANYGYIF

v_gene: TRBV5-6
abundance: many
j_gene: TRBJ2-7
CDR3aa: CASRGTGSFYEQYF